These T cell receptor beta chains were read from a single sample in a study of blood T cell repertoires in COVID-19. The assay was immunoSEQ multiplex PCR, and TCRdb's table has in-frame clones only and misses some. The sample carries approximately 290,000 clones, roughly nine tenths recorded once. What was sequenced was peripheral blood. The receptors here all came from a woman in her 30s with COVID-19, enrolled during active disease. The CDR3 runs from the conserved cysteine through the conserved F or W. Fields, in order: J gene, V gene, clone size, D gene, CDR3 protein, CDR3 DNA. A D gene is named only where the DNA matches it firmly. Clone size appears in some rows only: once, few, many, or a class for an expanded clone.

J gene: TRBJ2-2
V gene: TRBV11-2
clone size: NA
D gene: TRBD1
CDR3 protein: CASSTTGGGNGGELFF
CDR3 DNA: TGTGCCAGCAGCACAACAGGGGGCGGGAATGGCGGGGAGCTGTTTTTT

J gene: TRBJ2-3
V gene: TRBV19
clone size: NA
D gene: NA
CDR3 protein: CASNWNGRVTDTQYF
CDR3 DNA: TGTGCCAGTAATTGGAATGGCAGGGTCACAGATACGCAGTATTTT

J gene: TRBJ1-5
V gene: TRBV30
clone size: NA
D gene: NA
CDR3 protein: CAWSLGADQPQHF
CDR3 DNA: TGTGCCTGGAGTCTGGGGGCCGATCAGCCCCAGCATTTT

J gene: TRBJ2-7
V gene: TRBV2
clone size: few
D gene: NA
CDR3 protein: CASSVWQSYEQYF
CDR3 DNA: TGTGCCAGCAGTGTATGGCAGTCCTACGAGCAGTACTTC

J gene: TRBJ2-2
V gene: TRBV2
clone size: NA
D gene: TRBD2
CDR3 protein: CASSELSTSGRRKGGGELFF
CDR3 DNA: TGTGCCAGCAGTGAATTATCGACTAGCGGGAGAAGGAAGGGGGGCGGGGAGCTGTTTTTT

J gene: TRBJ1-3
V gene: TRBV7-8
clone size: NA
D gene: TRBD1
CDR3 protein: CASSFGTEGNTIYF
CDR3 DNA: TGTGCCAGCAGCTTCGGGACAGAGGGAAACACCATATATTTT

J gene: TRBJ1-5
V gene: TRBV28
clone size: NA
D gene: TRBD1
CDR3 protein: CASSSGGSNQPQHF
CDR3 DNA: TGTGCCAGCAGTTCAGGGGGCAGCAATCAGCCCCAGCATTTT

J gene: TRBJ2-7
V gene: TRBV6-5
clone size: NA
D gene: NA
CDR3 protein: CASSWDTSYEQYF
CDR3 DNA: TGTGCCAGCAGCTGGGACACCTCCTACGAGCAGTACTTC

J gene: TRBJ2-2
V gene: TRBV5-1
clone size: NA
D gene: NA
CDR3 protein: CASSLAGETGELFF
CDR3 DNA: TGCGCCAGCAGCTTGGCAGGGGAAACCGGGGAGCTGTTTTTT

J gene: TRBJ1-4
V gene: TRBV11-2
clone size: NA
D gene: NA
CDR3 protein: CASSFWGRTVRGEKLFF
CDR3 DNA: TGTGCCAGCAGCTTTTGGGGCAGGACAGTCCGGGGTGAAAAACTGTTTTTT

J gene: TRBJ1-2
V gene: TRBV28
clone size: NA
D gene: NA
CDR3 protein: CASITGGTSAGYGYTF
CDR3 DNA: TGTGCCAGCATTACCGGGGGGACGTCAGCGGGCTATGGCTACACCTTC

J gene: TRBJ1-1
V gene: TRBV29-1
clone size: NA
D gene: NA
CDR3 protein: CSVTGQRNTEAFF
CDR3 DNA: TGCAGCGTTACTGGACAGAGGAACACTGAAGCTTTCTTT

J gene: TRBJ1-2
V gene: TRBV7-9
clone size: NA
D gene: TRBD1
CDR3 protein: CASSFGQARDTF
CDR3 DNA: TGTGCCAGCAGCTTTGGACAGGCTAGAGACACCTTC

J gene: TRBJ2-7
V gene: TRBV6-1
clone size: once
D gene: NA
CDR3 protein: CASSEAGTLSYEQYF
CDR3 DNA: TGTGCCAGCAGTGAAGCCGGGACACTCTCCTACGAGCAGTACTTC

J gene: TRBJ1-2
V gene: TRBV5-6
clone size: few
D gene: NA
CDR3 protein: CASSNKHRETNGYTF
CDR3 DNA: TGTGCCAGCAGCAATAAACACCGGGAGACCAATGGCTACACCTTC

J gene: TRBJ1-1
V gene: TRBV12-2
clone size: NA
D gene: NA
CDR3 protein: CASRLVQAGKKDTEAFF
CDR3 DNA: TGTGCAAGTCGCTTAGTACAGGCAGGCAAGAAGGACACTGAAGCTTTCTTT

J gene: TRBJ1-5
V gene: TRBV6-1
clone size: NA
D gene: NA
CDR3 protein: CASSDRAGNQPQHF
CDR3 DNA: TGTGCCAGCAGTGATCGGGCGGGGAATCAGCCCCAGCATTTT

J gene: TRBJ1-6
V gene: TRBV27
clone size: NA
D gene: TRBD1
CDR3 protein: CASRRTGGNSPLHF
CDR3 DNA: TGTGCCAGCAGGCGGACAGGGGGCAATTCACCCCTCCACTTT

J gene: TRBJ1-2
V gene: TRBV19
clone size: NA
D gene: TRBD1
CDR3 protein: CASSGGTVNYGYTF
CDR3 DNA: TGTGCCAGTAGTGGGGGGACAGTCAACTATGGCTACACCTTC

J gene: TRBJ2-7
V gene: TRBV19
clone size: NA
D gene: NA
CDR3 protein: CASSRYPGTTSYEQYF
CDR3 DNA: TGTGCCAGTAGTAGATATCCCGGGACAACCTCCTACGAGCAGTACTTC

J gene: TRBJ1-3
V gene: TRBV5-1
clone size: NA
D gene: NA
CDR3 protein: CASSLLQGPPSSGNTIYF
CDR3 DNA: TGCGCCAGCAGCTTGCTCCAGGGGCCTCCTAGCTCTGGAAACACCATATATTTT

J gene: TRBJ2-1
V gene: TRBV18
clone size: NA
D gene: TRBD2
CDR3 protein: CASSPGLAGVMNEQFF
CDR3 DNA: TGTGCCAGCTCACCTGGACTAGCGGGAGTTATGAATGAGCAGTTCTTC

J gene: TRBJ2-7
V gene: TRBV27
clone size: few
D gene: TRBD2
CDR3 protein: CASSKLAGYEQYF
CDR3 DNA: TGTGCCAGCAGTAAACTAGCGGGATACGAGCAGTACTTC

J gene: TRBJ2-5
V gene: TRBV2
clone size: NA
D gene: TRBD1
CDR3 protein: CASSGGDRQETQYF
CDR3 DNA: TGTGCCAGCAGTGGTGGGGACAGGCAAGAGACCCAGTACTTC

J gene: TRBJ1-2
V gene: TRBV7-2
clone size: NA
D gene: NA
CDR3 protein: CASSQSGDPTNYGYTF
CDR3 DNA: TGTGCCAGCAGCCAATCGGGGGATCCGACTAACTATGGCTACACCTTC

J gene: TRBJ2-2
V gene: TRBV5-6
clone size: NA
D gene: NA
CDR3 protein: CASSLGATGELFF
CDR3 DNA: TGTGCCAGCAGCTTGGGAGCCACCGGGGAGCTGTTTTTT

J gene: TRBJ2-7
V gene: TRBV5-6
clone size: few
D gene: TRBD1
CDR3 protein: CASSPGTGHLYEQYF
CDR3 DNA: TGTGCCAGCAGCCCAGGGACAGGACATCTCTACGAGCAGTACTTC

J gene: TRBJ2-7
V gene: TRBV23-1
clone size: NA
D gene: TRBD1
CDR3 protein: CASSTPGTGTAEQYF
CDR3 DNA: TGCGCCAGCAGCACCCCCGGGACGGGGACAGCCGAGCAGTACTTC

J gene: TRBJ2-5
V gene: TRBV9
clone size: NA
D gene: NA
CDR3 protein: CASSVGALNSQETQYF
CDR3 DNA: TGTGCCAGCAGCGTAGGGGCCCTAAATTCCCAAGAGACCCAGTACTTC

J gene: TRBJ2-3
V gene: TRBV19
clone size: NA
D gene: NA
CDR3 protein: CASSIWMRADTQYF
CDR3 DNA: TGTGCCAGTAGTATATGGATGAGGGCGGATACGCAGTATTTT